This TCR beta chain is from a study of shared clonotypes between healthy human individuals. Regarding the study as a whole: When naive CD4 clonotypes were compared across several donors, 4% to 6.5% were shared. Memory subsets generally showed smaller estimated richness than naive subsets did.

V lost 0 bases and J lost 4, with 13 bases in between. From germline, CDR1 is SGDLS and CDR2 YYNGEE. CDR3 size: 16 residues. Roughly 210 ng DNA, about 28,000 T cell genomes, went into each sorted-subset replicate PCR. The table came from immunoSEQ multiplex PCR; TCRdb's copy has only in-frame clones and leaves some out. Among 950,000 to 1,200,000 clones listed, around 77% were seen once. Points on this clone: Its antigen is not known.

The sequence was collected from a man between 18 and 35 years old in good health. Some clones in this sample may be carry-over from other donors' samples. The chain carries TRBV9 and TRBJ2-2; tentatively, D is TRBD1 (6 bases). Sequenced material: memory CD4+ T cells from PBMCs. Subset: CD45RA-negative fraction. The DNA for the CDR3 is TGTGCCAGCAGCGTAGCTTCCAGGGGATTCACCGGGGAGCTGTTTTTT. It specifies CASSVASRGFTGELFF.